This T cell receptor (beta chain) was captured by sequencing in a study of technical replicates of blood from a few donors (TCRdb year 2017). Notes on this clone: There is no known antigen for this receptor. The input lacks base qualities; no much larger clone sits a single base away.

The CDR3 runs 15 residues from the cysteine to the phenylalanine. Only the CDR3 DNA is retained, 45 bases long and in frame from the first base. The germline V gene gives CDR1 as WSHSY and CDR2 as SAAADI. The V end loses 2 bases and the J end loses 3 bases, and a stretch of 10 bases separates them. Library generation was performed with the immunoSEQ multiplex PCR assay. Sourced from immuneACCESS, this table was stored by TCRdb with only in-frame sequences that have V and J called. A share of the clones is absent; for the studies checked, an unresolved V gene accounts for under half, and the remainder has no known explanation. The sample records tens of thousands of clones, around 95% of which are singletons. The top ten hold about 0.22% of the sample.

Sequencing was performed on T cells isolated from PBMCs. The sequence came from a human donor in good health. Here the chain combines TRBV10-2 and TRBJ2-2; TRBD2 is possibly the D segment (6 matching bases). This receptor has the CDR3 CASSEEGEDTGELFF. Here is the DNA: TGCGCCAGCAGTGAGGAAGGGGAGGACACCGGGGAGCTGTTTTTT.